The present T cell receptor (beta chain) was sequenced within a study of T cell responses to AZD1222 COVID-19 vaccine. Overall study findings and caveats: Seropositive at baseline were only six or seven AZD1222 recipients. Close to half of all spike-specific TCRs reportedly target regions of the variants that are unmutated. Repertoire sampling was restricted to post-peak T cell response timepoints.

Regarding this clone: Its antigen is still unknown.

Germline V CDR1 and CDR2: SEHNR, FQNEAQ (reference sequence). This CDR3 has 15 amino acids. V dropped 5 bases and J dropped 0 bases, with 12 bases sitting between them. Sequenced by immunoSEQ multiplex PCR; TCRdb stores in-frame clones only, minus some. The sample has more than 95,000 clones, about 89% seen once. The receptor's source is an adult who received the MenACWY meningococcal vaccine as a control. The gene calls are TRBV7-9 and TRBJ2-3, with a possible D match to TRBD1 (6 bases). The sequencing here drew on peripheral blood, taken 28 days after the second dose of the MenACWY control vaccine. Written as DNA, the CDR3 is TGTGCCAGCAGCGTAGACAGGACTAGCACAGATACGCAGTATTTT. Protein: CASSVDRTSTDTQYF.